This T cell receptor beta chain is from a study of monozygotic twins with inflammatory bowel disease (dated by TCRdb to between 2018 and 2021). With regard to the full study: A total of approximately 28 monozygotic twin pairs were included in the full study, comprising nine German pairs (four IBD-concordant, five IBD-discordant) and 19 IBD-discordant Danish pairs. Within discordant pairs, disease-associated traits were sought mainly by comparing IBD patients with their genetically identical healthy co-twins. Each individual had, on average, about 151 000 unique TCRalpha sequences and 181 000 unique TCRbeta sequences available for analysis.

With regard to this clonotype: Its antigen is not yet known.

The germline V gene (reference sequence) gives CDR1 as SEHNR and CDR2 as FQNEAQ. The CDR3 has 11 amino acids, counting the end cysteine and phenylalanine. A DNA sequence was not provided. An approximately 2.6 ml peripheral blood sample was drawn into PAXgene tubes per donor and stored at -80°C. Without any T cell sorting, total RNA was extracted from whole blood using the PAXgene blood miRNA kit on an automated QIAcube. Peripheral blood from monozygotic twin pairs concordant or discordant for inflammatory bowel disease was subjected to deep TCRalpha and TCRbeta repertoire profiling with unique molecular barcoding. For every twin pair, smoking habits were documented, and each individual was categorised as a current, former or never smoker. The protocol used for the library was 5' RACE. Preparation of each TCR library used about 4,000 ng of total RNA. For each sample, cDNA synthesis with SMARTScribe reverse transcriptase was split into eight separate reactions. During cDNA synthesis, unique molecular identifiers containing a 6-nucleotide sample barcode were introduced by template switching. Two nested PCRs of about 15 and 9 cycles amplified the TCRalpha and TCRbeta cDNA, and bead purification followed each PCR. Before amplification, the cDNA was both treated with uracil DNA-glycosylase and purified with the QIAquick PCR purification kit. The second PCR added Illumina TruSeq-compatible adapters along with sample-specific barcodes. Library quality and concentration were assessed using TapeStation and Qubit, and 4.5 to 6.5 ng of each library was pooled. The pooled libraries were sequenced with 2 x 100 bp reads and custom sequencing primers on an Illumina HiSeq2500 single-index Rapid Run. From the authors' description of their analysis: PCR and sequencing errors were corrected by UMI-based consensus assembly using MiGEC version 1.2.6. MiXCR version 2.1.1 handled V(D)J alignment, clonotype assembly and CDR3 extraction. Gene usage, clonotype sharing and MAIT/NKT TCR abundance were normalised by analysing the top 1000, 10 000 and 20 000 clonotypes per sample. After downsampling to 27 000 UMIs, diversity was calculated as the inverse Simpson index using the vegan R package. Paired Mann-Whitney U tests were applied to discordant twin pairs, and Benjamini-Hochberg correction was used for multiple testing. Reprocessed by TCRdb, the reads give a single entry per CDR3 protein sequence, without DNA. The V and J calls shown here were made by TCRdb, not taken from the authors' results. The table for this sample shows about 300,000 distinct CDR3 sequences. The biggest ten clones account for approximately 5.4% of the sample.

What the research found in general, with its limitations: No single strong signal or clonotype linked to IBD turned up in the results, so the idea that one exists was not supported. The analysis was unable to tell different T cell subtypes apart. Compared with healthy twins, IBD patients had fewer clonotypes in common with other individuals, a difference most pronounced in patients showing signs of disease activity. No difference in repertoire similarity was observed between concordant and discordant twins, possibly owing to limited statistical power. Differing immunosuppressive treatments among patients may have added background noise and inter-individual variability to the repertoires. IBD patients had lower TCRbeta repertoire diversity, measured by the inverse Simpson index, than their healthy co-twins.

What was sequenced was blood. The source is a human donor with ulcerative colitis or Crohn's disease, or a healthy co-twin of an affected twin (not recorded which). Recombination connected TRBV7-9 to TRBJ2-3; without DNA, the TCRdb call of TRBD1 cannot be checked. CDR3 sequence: CASSLSGRKYF.